This is a list of T cell receptor beta chains from one sample in a study of identical twins. TCRdb fed the 5' RACE reads into MiXCR, producing one record per CDR3 protein. This sample has 500,000 to 700,000 distinct CDR3 sequences, with 7% to 7.5% found just once. These data were likewise used in another study, on yellow fever vaccine responses in identical twins.

Sequenced: PBMCs. All receptors come from a woman under 30 in good health. Each CDR3 is given with its conserved first and last residue. D genes are given only for firm matches. Only part of the rows carry a size: once, few, many, or a class if the clone is expanded.

>TRBD1|TRBV5-1|TRBJ2-7|many|15
TGCGCCAGCAGCCCCGGACAGGGAGTCTCCTACGAGCAGTACTTC
CASSPGQGVSYEQYF
>.|TRBV6-5|TRBJ2-7|many|11
TGTGCCAGCAGTTACGCGGAGAAGCAGTACTTC
CASSYAEKQYF
>.|TRBV7-9|TRBJ2-7|few|13
TGTGCCAGCAGCTTAGTCCAATGGGGCGAGCAGTACTTC
CASSLVQWGEQYF
>.|TRBV28|TRBJ2-1|few|14
TGTGCCAGCAGTCCATGGACTGGGCGAGGCGAGCAGTTCTTC
CASSPWTGRGEQFF
>TRBD1|TRBV20-1|TRBJ2-3|many|14
TGCAGTGCCCCTGGGACAGGAAACACAGATACGCAGTATTTT
CSAPGTGNTDTQYF
>.|TRBV14|TRBJ1-1|.|12
TGTGCCAGCAGCCAAGGGGCACTCCGGGTTTCGTTT
CASSQGALRVSF
>.|TRBV10-2|TRBJ2-3|many|17
TGCGCCAGCAGTGAGAGTTCGGGGGGCTATTTCACAGATACGCAGTATTTT
CASSESSGGYFTDTQYF
>.|TRBV4-1|TRBJ1-2|many|17
TGCGCCAGCAGCCCTACCTACCGGGACAACCCTAACTATGGCTACACCTTC
CASSPTYRDNPNYGYTF
>TRBD2|TRBV24-1|TRBJ2-1|many|16
TGTGCCACCAGTGATTCCGGGACTAGCTCCTACAATGAGCAGTTCTTC
CATSDSGTSSYNEQFF
>TRBD2|TRBV10-1|TRBJ2-4|.|14
TGCGCCAGCAGTGATGGCGGGGGACGAAACATTCAGTACTTC
CASSDGGGRNIQYF
>TRBD2|TRBV27|TRBJ2-1|few|14
TGTGCCAGCATGGGGACTAGCGGGAACCTTGAGCAGTTCTTC
CASMGTSGNLEQFF
>.|TRBV25-1|TRBJ1-2|many|13
TGTGCCAGCAGTGCGACAGTAAGATATGGCTACACCTTC
CASSATVRYGYTF
>.|TRBV5-1|TRBJ1-4|.|14
TGCGCCAGCAGCTTGGTCGATCGCCGGGAAAAACTGTTTTTT
CASSLVDRREKLFF
>.|TRBV7-2|TRBJ2-2|many|15
TGTGCCAGCAGCTTTAACGACGTGAACACCGGGGAGCTGTTTTTT
CASSFNDVNTGELFF
>.|TRBV28|TRBJ1-2|few|20
TGTGCCAGCAGTACCCTCCGTAATTTTGCGTCCCCGACGTCTTTCTATGGCTACACCTTC
CASSTLRNFASPTSFYGYTF
>TRBD1|TRBV29-1|TRBJ1-2|.|13
TGCAGCGTTGTAAGACAGGGGGTCTATGGCTACACCTTC
CSVVRQGVYGYTF
>TRBD1|TRBV12-3/TRBV12-4|TRBJ2-1|.|13
TGTGCCAGCCAGGCAGGGACAGGCAATGAGCAGTTCTTC
CASQAGTGNEQFF
>.|TRBV5-8|TRBJ2-2|.|13
TGTGCCATGGGCCCCGCGAACACCGGGGAGCTGTTTTTT
CAMGPANTGELFF
>.|TRBV6-1|TRBJ2-3|few|13
TGTGCCAGCATTCGGACGCGGACAGATACGCAGTATTTT
CASIRTRTDTQYF
>TRBD2|TRBV19|TRBJ2-3|many|17
TGTGCCAGTAAGGGTCGGACTAGCGGGGCCGGGACAGATACGCAGTATTTT
CASKGRTSGAGTDTQYF
>.|TRBV29-1|TRBJ1-2|few|11
TGCAGCGTTGAACAGCACTATGGCTACACCTTC
CSVEQHYGYTF
>.|TRBV24-1|TRBJ2-2|many|12
TGTGCCACCAACGGTAATGCCGGGGAGCTGTTTTTT
CATNGNAGELFF
>TRBD1|TRBV12-3/TRBV12-4|TRBJ1-6|many|14
TGTGCCAGCAGTCTCACAGGGGCGGGTTCACCCCTCCACTTT
CASSLTGAGSPLHF
>TRBD2|TRBV12-3/TRBV12-4|TRBJ2-7|.|15
TGTGCCAGCAGCCTTTCTAGCGGGAGAGACTACGACCAGTACTTC
CASSLSSGRDYDQYF
>.|TRBV21-1|TRBJ2-4|.|15
TGTGCCAGCAGCCTCAAAGAGATAGCCAAAAACATTCAGTACTTC
CASSLKEIAKNIQYF
>TRBD2|TRBV20-1|TRBJ2-1|few|16
TGCAGTGCTAGCAGTTCGGGGGGATTTTTCAACAATGAGCAGTTCTTC
CSASSSGGFFNNEQFF
>.|TRBV20-1|TRBJ2-7|many|16
TGCAGTGCTAGAGACTCCGAGATTAGCTCCTCCTACGAGCAGTACTTC
CSARDSEISSSYEQYF
>.|TRBV25-1|TRBJ2-1|few|11
TGTGCCAGCCGTACCTCCAATGAGCAGTTCTTC
CASRTSNEQFF
>.|TRBV12-3/TRBV12-4|TRBJ1-2|few|14
TGTGCCAGCAGTTTATCGGGGTTTCTCGATGGCTACACCTTC
CASSLSGFLDGYTF
>.|TRBV10-1|TRBJ2-3|.|12
TGCGCCAGCAGTGAGGTCTCGGATACGCAGTATTTT
CASSEVSDTQYF
>TRBD2|TRBV12-3/TRBV12-4|TRBJ2-1|.|18
TGTGCCATCAGTTTAGCCACACGACTAGCGGGGGTACCAAGTGGGCAGTTCTTC
CAISLATRLAGVPSGQFF
>.|TRBV20-1|TRBJ2-3|.|16
TGCTGTGCTAGAGATTTACGGGACCCGGGCACAGATACGCAGTATTTT
CCARDLRDPGTDTQYF
>TRBD2|TRBV7-8|TRBJ2-1|.|15
TGTGCCAGCAGCCCCAGGACTAGCCCCGCCAATGAGCAGTTCTTC
CASSPRTSPANEQFF
>.|TRBV12-3/TRBV12-4|TRBJ1-5|many|17
TGTGCCAGCAGTTTAGGATCAGCAGGGCCCAACAATCAGCCCCAGCATTTT
CASSLGSAGPNNQPQHF
>TRBD1|TRBV24-1|TRBJ1-1|few|17
TGTGCCACCAGTGCTGCGGGACAGGGGGCTTCGGGCACTGAAGCTTTCTTT
CATSAAGQGASGTEAFF
>TRBD1|TRBV12-3/TRBV12-4|TRBJ2-4|.|16
TGTGCCAGCAAGAACGACAGGGGCATAGCCAAAAACATTCAGTACTTC
CASKNDRGIAKNIQYF
>.|TRBV10-3|TRBJ2-7|.|13
TGTGCCATCAGACCGGGACTTACCTACGAGCAGTACTTC
CAIRPGLTYEQYF
>.|TRBV15|TRBJ2-1|.|15
TGTGCCACCAGCAGGACCGCGGCCTCCTACAATGAGCAGTTCTTC
CATSRTAASYNEQFF
>.|TRBV27|TRBJ1-1|.|15
TGTGCCAGCAGTTTCGCGACGGCGGGTAACACTGAAGCTTTCTTT
CASSFATAGNTEAFF